The entry that follows covers one T cell receptor (beta chain) sequence. Antigen specificity is unknown. The data belong to a study of OX40 agonist ivuxolimab in advanced cancers. Across the study: Patients' therapy was ivuxolimab, an antibody that acts as an agonist of OX40 (CD134). Enrollees could have had prior anti-PD-1, anti-PD-L1 or anti-CTLA-4 therapy, which under 50% had received. Study-wide points: Partly responding patients at 0.1-3.0 mg/kg showed some of the smallest clonal expansion.

Profiled with immunoSEQ multiplex PCR; TCRdb holds only in-frame clones, not every one. The data contain tens of thousands of clones, around 87% of them singletons. The cohort excluded patients with autoimmune disease history or systemic immunosuppression. CDR1 and CDR2 from the germline V gene are SGHNT and YENEEA. V shed 3 bases, J shed 4 bases, and the junction held 7 bases outside the gene matches. This CDR3 has 17 residues. The sequencing used CD4+ or CD8+ T cells sorted from blood, collected in a trial of the OX40 agonist ivuxolimab. The gene calls are TRBV11-3 and TRBJ2-1, with 12 nucleotides matching TRBD2. This sequence was found in an adult with an advanced solid tumor such as melanoma, head and neck, liver or kidney cancer. The CDR3 DNA follows: TGTGCCAGCAGCTTTAGACTAGCGGGAGCCCCATACAATGAGCAGTTCTTC. It yields the protein CASSFRLAGAPYNEQFF. The full variable domain, with the rest looked up from reference TRBV11-3 and TRBJ2-1, is EAGVVQSPRYKIIEKKQPVAFWCNPISGHNTLYWYLQNLGQGPELLIRYENEEAVDDSQLPKDRFSAERLKGVDSTLKIQPAELGDSAVYLCASSFRLAGAPYNEQFFGPGTRLTVL.